The 17 T cell receptor beta chains listed next were all sequenced from one sample in a study of CD8 T cells in ankylosing spondylitis. TCRdb itself ran the 5' RACE reads through MiXCR, one entry per CDR3 protein. The table shows 180,000 or so distinct CDR3 sequences, with around 10% occurring only once. Material for sequencing was blood, either unsorted or a sorted T cell fraction (not recorded which). Receptor source: a male donor with ankylosing spondylitis or in good health (not recorded which).

V and J are TRBV15 and TRBJ1-1, with D possibly TRBD1 on 5 matching bases. Trimming cost V 0 bases and J 5 bases, with 10 bases left between them. CDR1 and CDR2 from the germline V gene are LNHNV and YYDKDF (reference sequence). The CDR3 has 14 residues. The CDR3 sequence is CATSREQGRTEAFF. CDR3 DNA: TGTGCCACCAGCAGAGAGCAGGGAAGAACTGAAGCTTTCTTT.

In its sample, this clonotype was seen many times. The V call is TRBV6-1, the J call TRBJ2-5, with D uncertain. Deletions cut 6 bases from V and 5 bases from J, with 13 bases between. The CDR3 has 13 residues. The germline gives CDR1 MNHNS, CDR2 SASEGT. Here the CDR3 reads CASSRASRETQYF. CDR3 in DNA: TGTGCCAGCAGCCGCGCCTCGCGGGAGACCCAGTACTTC.

The table lists this clonotype with a few counts. J is TRBJ2-3 and V is TRBV18; no firm D call. The length of the CDR3 is 13 residues. The germline V and J ends were trimmed by 1 base and 7 bases, with 9 bases remaining between them. Germline loops: CDR1 KGHSH, CDR2 LQKENI. The CDR3 reads CASSPQGPNTQYF. The CDR3 nucleotides are TGTGCCAGCTCACCACAGGGCCCGAATACGCAGTATTTT.

This clonotype was detected many times. The CDR3 sequence is CASSVTTGGLTEAFF. The CDR3 DNA is TGTGCCAGCAGCGTAACAACAGGGGGCTTGACTGAAGCTTTCTTT. V usage is TRBV9 and J usage is TRBJ1-1; 9 bases agree with TRBD1. The CDR3 is 15 amino acids. The V segment lost 1 base and the J segment 5 bases; nucleotides outside the gene matches: 6. Germline V gene sequence: CDR1 SGDLS, CDR2 YYNGEE.

The chain has TRBV11-2 and TRBJ2-3; weak D call: TRBD2 (5 bases). Germline V gene lookup returns CDR1 SGHAT and CDR2 FQNNGV. The CDR3 contains 15 residues. V lost 2 bases and J lost 2, with 11 bases in between. CDR3 sequence reads: CASSLTPGNTDTQYF. The CDR3 DNA sequence: TGTGCCAGCAGCTTAACACCGGGGAACACAGATACGCAGTATTTT.

This clonotype was found many times. The CDR3 DNA is TGTGCCAGCAGCCGGGAGGGTACAGGCTCCTACGAGCAGTACTTC. It specifies CASSREGTGSYEQYF. V gene TRBV12-3 or TRBV12-4 combines with J gene TRBJ2-7, with 8 bases that match TRBD2. CDR3 length equals 15 residues. V shed 6 bases and J 0 bases; nucleotides not matched to a gene: 7.

This clonotype was observed a handful of times. The gene calls are TRBV3-1 and TRBJ2-1; 7 bases are shared with TRBD1. V shed 6 bases, J shed 9 bases, and the junction held 14 bases outside the gene matches. CDR1 and CDR2 from the germline V gene are LGHDT and YNNKEL (reference sequence). CDR3 size: 15 residues. The DNA for the CDR3 is TGTGCCAGCAGTCCTATCATGACAGGGTTAATTGAGCAGTTCTTC. It yields the protein CASSPIMTGLIEQFF.

This clonotype has a count of ten or more. This chain uses TRBV20-1 with TRBJ1-1; 10 bases map to TRBD1. V lost 6 bases, J lost 4 bases, and 5 bases stayed unmatched. Germline values: CDR1 DFQATT, CDR2 SNEGSKA (reference sequence). This CDR3 is built from 13 residues. The CDR3 spells CSAQRTGGTEAFF. The DNA for the CDR3 is TGCAGTGCGCAAAGGACAGGGGGCACTGAAGCTTTCTTT.

This clonotype was observed at least ten times. The chain couples TRBV5-1 to TRBJ1-1, with TRBD1 matching over 7 bases. CDR1 and CDR2 (germline): SGHRS, YFSETQ. J lost 1 base, V lost 6 bases, and 9 bases had no gene match. CDR3 length: 15 amino acids. CDR3: CASKSKGAGNTEAFF. For the CDR3, the DNA is TGCGCCAGCAAGAGTAAGGGGGCCGGGAACACTGAAGCTTTCTTT.

This clonotype was counted at least ten times. The chain links TRBV2 to TRBJ2-3, with D perhaps matching TRBD2 (6 bases). The CDR3 runs 15 residues. Looked up from germline, CDR1 is SNHLY and CDR2 is FYNNEI. Trimming removed 10 bases from V and 1 base from J, with 18 bases in between. CDR3 protein: CATSLLGGGTDTQYF. The CDR3 bases are TGTGCCACCTCTCTGCTGGGCGGGGGCACAGATACGCAGTATTTT.

This clonotype was picked up many times. This sequence joins TRBV13 and TRBJ1-6; 9 nucleotides align to TRBD1. The junction had 7 bases not matched to a gene; V was cut back by 5 bases and J by 5 bases. The CDR3 has 16 amino acids. CDR1 and CDR2 from the germline V gene are PRHDT and FYEKMQ (reference sequence). In nucleotides, the CDR3 is TGTGCCAGCAGCCGACGGACAGGGGCGAATAATTCACCCCTCCACTTT. It translates to CASSRRTGANNSPLHF.

Worth noting for this clonotype: Given a much more abundant clone one base away, this may be a read error. The V and J genes are TRBV12-3 or TRBV12-4 and TRBJ1-2; D call uncertain. The CDR3 runs to 13 residues. V was cut by 6 bases and J by 7 bases, with 15 bases left in between. CDR3 coding DNA: TGTGCCAGCAGCAGAGGACGGGGTAGTGGCTACACCTTC. This gives the protein CASSRGRGSGYTF.

The sample holds a few counts of this clonotype. The genes are TRBV10-2 and TRBJ2-5; 7 nucleotides align to TRBD1. Germline CDR1 is WSHSY and CDR2 is SAAADI. This CDR3 is 14 amino acids long. The trim removed 4 bases at V and 4 bases at J, leaving 6 bases unmatched. The CDR3 sequence is CASSGEGGAETQYF. In DNA, the CDR3 is TGCGCCAGCAGTGGGGAAGGGGGCGCAGAGACCCAGTACTTC.

At least ten counts were recorded for this clonotype. This chain connects TRBV2 to TRBJ1-1; D ambiguous. Germline V gene lookup returns CDR1 SNHLY and CDR2 FYNNEI. The CDR3 runs to 14 residues. Trimming took off 5 bases at V and 6 bases at J, with 16 bases between the two ends. This CDR3 is CASSMTAGRAEAFF. The DNA of the CDR3 is TGTGCCAGCAGTATGACCGCCGGGAGGGCTGAAGCTTTCTTT.

The sample holds many counts of this clonotype. This chain links TRBV6-5 with TRBJ1-2, with D uncertain. V was trimmed by 0 bases and J by 5 bases, leaving 13 bases between them. The CDR3 covers 15 residues. Germline V gene lookup returns CDR1 MNHEY and CDR2 SVGAGI. The CDR3 nucleotides read TGTGCCAGCAGTTACTCTACCCCGGCGGGGTATGGCTACACCTTC. Translation gives CASSYSTPAGYGYTF.

The table lists this clonotype with a few counts. This chain joins TRBV12-3 or TRBV12-4 and TRBJ1-5; no clear D gene. V shed 2 bases and J shed 2 bases, with 10 bases lying between them. The CDR3 extends over 15 amino acids. The CDR3 here is CASSLSGSRNQPQHF. CDR3 DNA: TGTGCCAGCAGTTTATCGGGGTCGCGCAATCAGCCCCAGCATTTT.

Ten or more counts support this clonotype. This chain connects TRBV6-5 to TRBJ2-2; tentative D call: TRBD1 (5 bases). Per germline, CDR1 MNHEY and CDR2 SVGAGI. There are 13 residues in the CDR3. V lost 2 bases, J lost 6 bases, and 7 bases lay in between. As DNA, the CDR3 is TGTGCCAGCAGTTACATGGGGCCCGGGGAGCTGTTTTTT. Its translation is CASSYMGPGELFF.